The 24 T cell receptor beta chains below were found in one sample sequenced in a study of early T cells in non-severe SARS-CoV-2 infection. MiXCR, run by TCRdb on the 5' RACE reads, gives a single entry per CDR3 protein. The data contain roughly 46,000 distinct CDR3 sequences, 5% to 6% of them singletons. The sample in question was whole blood, obtained at baseline. These receptors originate from an adult who was a healthcare worker with PCR-confirmed SARS-CoV-2 infection or an uninfected control (not recorded which).

This clonotype was picked up many times. CDR3 DNA: TGTGCCAGCAGTGAAGTGGGGGGCGGATACGAGCAGTACTTC. Translated, it gives CASSEVGGGYEQYF. The chain joins TRBV2 to TRBJ2-7, with D perhaps being TRBD1 or TRBD2 (6 bases each). The CDR3 consists of 14 residues. Trimming took off 1 base at V and 4 bases at J, with 11 bases between the two ends. The germline gives CDR1 SNHLY, CDR2 FYNNEI.

This clonotype was recorded a few times. The J gene is TRBJ1-6, the V gene TRBV5-1, with 10 bases identical to TRBD1. With V trimmed by 1 base and J by 8 bases, 3 bases remained unmatched. This CDR3 has 15 residues. The germline V gene encodes CDR1 SGHRS and CDR2 YFSETQ. Here the CDR3 reads CASSLRTGGDSPLHF. In nucleotides, the CDR3 is TGCGCCAGCAGCTTGCGGACAGGGGGTGATTCACCCCTCCACTTT.

This clonotype has ten or more counts. The rearrangement joins TRBV5-1 to TRBJ2-1; 9 bases line up with TRBD2. Germline CDR1 reads SGHRS; CDR2 reads YFSETQ. V shed 2 bases, J shed 11 bases, and the junction held 5 bases outside the gene matches. CDR3 length equals 13 residues. Here the CDR3 DNA reads TGCGCCAGCAGCTTCATATCTAGCGGGAAGCAGTTCTTC. This sequence encodes CASSFISSGKQFF.

This clonotype has ten or more counts. V usage is TRBV7-7 and J usage is TRBJ2-7; the match to TRBD2 covers 13 bases. Per the germline V gene, CDR1 is SSHAT and CDR2 is FNYEAQ (reference sequence). The CDR3 consists of 15 residues. Trimming cost V 5 bases and J 8 bases; bases outside gene matches: 9. For the CDR3, the DNA is TGTGCCAGCAGCGAAACGGGGACTAGCGGGACTAAGCAGTACTTC. It is translated as CASSETGTSGTKQYF.

This clonotype has a count of ten or more. This rearrangement joins TRBV7-3 to TRBJ2-3; TRBD2 is a possible D gene (7 bases). CDR1 SGHTA and CDR2 FQGTGA come from the germline V gene. The ends were cut back, 4 bases at V and 2 bases at J, with 10 bases in the middle. There are 14 residues in the CDR3. CDR3 region: CASSWGGATDTQYF. DNA for the CDR3: TGTGCCAGCAGCTGGGGGGGCGCCACAGATACGCAGTATTTT. The full variable domain, rest sourced from reference TRBV7-3 and TRBJ2-3, is GAGVSQTPSNKVTEKGKYVELRCDPISGHTALYWYRQSLGQGPEFLIYFQGTGAADDSGLPNDRFFAVRPEGSVSTLKIQRTERGDSAVYLCASSWGGATDTQYFGPGTRLTVL.

This clonotype has more than one count but fewer than ten. The V gene is TRBV4-1, the J gene TRBJ2-1; D might be TRBD1 or TRBD2, each matching 5 bases. CDR1 and CDR2 from the germline V gene are MGHRA and YSYEKL. The CDR3 runs to 16 residues. Deletions cut 6 bases from V and 4 bases from J, with 19 bases between. The CDR3 here is CASRPSSTDYYNEQFF. For the CDR3, the DNA is TGCGCCAGCAGACCCTCGTCGACAGACTATTACAATGAGCAGTTCTTC.

V gene TRBV20-1 combines with J gene TRBJ2-1; D is undetermined. Germline-derived CDR1 and CDR2 are DFQATT and SNEGSKA (reference sequence). Trimming removed 1 base from V and 7 bases from J, with 8 bases in between. The CDR3 is made up of 12 amino acids. CDR3 nucleotide sequence: TGCAGTGCTAGAGGCGCGACAAATGAGCAGTTCTTC. This codes for CSARGATNEQFF.

This clonotype showed up many times. The chain links TRBV5-1 to TRBJ2-3, with D uncertain. Germline CDR1 and CDR2: SGHRS and YFSETQ. This CDR3 is built from 13 residues. Trimming removed 2 bases from V and 0 bases from J, with 4 bases in between. CDR3 region: CASSLDSTDTQYF. The CDR3 DNA follows: TGCGCCAGCAGCTTAGACAGCACAGATACGCAGTATTTT.

The table lists this clonotype with many counts. The V and J genes are TRBV5-1 and TRBJ1-4, with 8 positions matching TRBD1. Losses at the gene ends were 5 bases for V and 7 bases for J; bases not matched to a gene: 10. Germline CDR1 SGHRS, CDR2 YFSETQ. This CDR3 contains 15 residues. The CDR3 region is CASSRDVGTGEKLFF. The CDR3 coding sequence is TGCGCCAGCAGTCGGGACGTCGGGACAGGTGAAAAACTGTTTTTT.

Ten or more counts support this clonotype. The chain couples TRBV27 to TRBJ1-5; TRBD1 is a possible D gene (5 bases). This CDR3 has 14 residues. CDR1 is MNHEY and CDR2 is SMNVEV in the germline V gene (reference sequence). Trimming stripped 2 bases from V and 8 bases from J, with 13 bases between. The CDR3, as DNA: TGTGCCAGCAGTTTAGGAGGGGTGAAGAAGCCCCAGCATTTT. This gives the protein CASSLGGVKKPQHF.

There are many counts of this clonotype. The chain joins TRBV27 to TRBJ1-6; D remains ambiguous. With 8 bases removed from V and 15 bases from J, the gap between germline ends came to 17 bases. The length of the CDR3 is 12 residues. Germline V lookup: CDR1 MNHEY, CDR2 SMNVEV (reference sequence). The CDR3 bases are TGTGCCAGCGGAAGCCGGGTCTCGGACCTCCACTTT. It specifies CASGSRVSDLHF.

The chain carries TRBV11-2 and TRBJ2-7; 10 bases match TRBD1. Germline trimming cut 6 bases from V and 6 bases from J; bases unmatched to any gene: 5. Germline V CDR1 and CDR2: SGHAT, FQNNGV. CDR3 length: 13 amino acids. The chain's CDR3 is CASSRQGAGEQYF. DNA of the CDR3: TGTGCCAGCAGTAGACAGGGGGCAGGCGAGCAGTACTTC.

J is TRBJ2-1 and V is TRBV5-1, with 10 nucleotides matching TRBD2. The CDR3 is 15 amino acids. The junction had 5 bases not matched to a gene; V was cut back by 0 bases and J by 8 bases. CDR1 and CDR2 (germline): SGHRS, YFSETQ. The CDR3: CASSLVAGGGDEQFF. CDR3 in DNA: TGCGCCAGCAGCTTGGTAGCGGGAGGAGGTGATGAGCAGTTCTTC.

This clonotype was recorded many times. This chain links TRBV11-2 with TRBJ2-1; possible D gene TRBD2, 6 bases. Germline assignment: CDR1 SGHAT and CDR2 FQNNGV. V gave up 1 base and J gave up 2 bases, with 12 bases separating them. The CDR3 sequence is 16 residues long. CDR3 in amino acids: CASSLVLASTYNEQFF. The CDR3, as DNA: TGTGCCAGCAGCTTAGTGCTAGCGTCCACCTACAATGAGCAGTTCTTC.

At least ten counts were recorded for this clonotype. This sequence joins TRBV5-1 and TRBJ2-7, with no clear D. Trimming left V 4 bases short and J 0 bases short, with 11 bases between. The CDR3 contains 14 residues. Germline values: CDR1 SGHRS, CDR2 YFSETQ. For the CDR3, the DNA is TGCGCCAGCAGCCGTGACACGTACTCCTACGAGCAGTACTTC. Protein product: CASSRDTYSYEQYF.

This clonotype was recorded at least ten times. V and J are TRBV23-1 and TRBJ2-3; 7 nucleotides line up with TRBD1. TRBV23-1 counts as an open reading frame of uncertain function. CDR3 length: 15 residues. V dropped 0 bases and J dropped 2; count of bases not matched to a gene: 2. The CDR3 region is CASSQSTGPTDTQYF. CDR3 DNA: TGCGCCAGCAGTCAATCGACAGGGCCCACAGATACGCAGTATTTT.

In its sample, this clonotype was seen many times. The rearrangement links TRBV7-8 to TRBJ1-2; D is unclear. The CDR3 has 13 amino acids. V was clipped by 1 base and J by 3 bases, with 6 bases between them. Germline CDR1 and CDR2: SGHVS and FQNEAQ. Here the CDR3 reads CASSLVEDYGYTF. CDR3 bases: TGTGCCAGCAGCTTAGTAGAGGACTATGGCTACACCTTC.

The chain is built from TRBV2 and TRBJ2-7, with D perhaps TRBD1 or TRBD2 (5 bases each). This CDR3 has 17 amino acids. Germline V CDR1 and CDR2: SNHLY, FYNNEI. The CDR3 region is CAYVEGRSSRGSYEQYF. CDR3 sequence (DNA): TGTGCTTATGTAGAGGGACGGTCTTCCCGGGGATCCTACGAGCAGTACTTC.

This clonotype was counted many times. The chain links TRBV12-3 or TRBV12-4 to TRBJ2-1; D might be TRBD2 (6 bases). The CDR3 consists of 14 residues. Deletions cut 5 bases from V and 9 bases from J, with 17 bases between. CDR3 nucleotide sequence: TGTGCCAGCAGTCCTAAAAGGGACGGGGGTGAGCAGTTCTTC. It encodes CASSPKRDGGEQFF.

This clonotype was recorded a few times. The rearrangement links TRBV11-2 to TRBJ2-6; TRBD2 agrees at 12 bases. CDR1 and CDR2 from the germline V gene are SGHAT and FQNNGV. The CDR3 totals 19 residues. The V gene end was trimmed by 2 bases and the J gene end by 0 bases; junction bases not matched to a gene: 5. CDR3 nucleotide sequence: TGTGCCAGCAGCTTAACGCGGACTAGCGGGACCTCTGGGGCCAACGTCCTGACTTTC. Its protein product is CASSLTRTSGTSGANVLTF. The full variable domain, with the rest looked up from reference TRBV11-2 and TRBJ2-6, is EAGVAQSPRYKIIEKRQSVAFWCNPISGHATLYWYQQILGQGPKLLIQFQNNGVVDDSQLPKDRFSAERLKGVDSTLKIQPAKLEDSAVYLCASSLTRTSGTSGANVLTFGAGSRLTVL.

This clonotype was seen more than once but under ten times. This rearrangement joins TRBV29-1 to TRBJ2-7, with D unresolved. Germline values: CDR1 SQVTM, CDR2 ANQGSEA. Trimming left V 7 bases short and J 3 bases short, with 10 bases between. The CDR3 runs to 11 residues. CDR3 DNA: TGCAGCGGAGGCTGGGACTACGAGCAGTACTTC. Translating it yields CSGGWDYEQYF.

The table lists this clonotype with many counts. The V gene is TRBV29-1, the J gene TRBJ1-2; no firm D call. CDR1 and CDR2 (germline): SQVTM, ANQGSEA. The CDR3 totals 18 residues. V was clipped by 0 bases and J by 4 bases, with 24 bases between them. The DNA for the CDR3 is TGCAGCGTTGAAGATTTCGCAACAAGTTGGCAGCGATCCTATGGCTACACCTTC. The encoded protein is CSVEDFATSWQRSYGYTF.

The sample holds many counts of this clonotype. V usage is TRBV6-1 and J usage is TRBJ2-5; D is perhaps TRBD1 (5 bases). Trimming pared 6 bases from V and 1 base from J, leaving 12 bases between. In germline, CDR1 is MNHNS, CDR2 SASEGT. This CDR3 is 14 amino acids long. The CDR3 bases are TGTGCCAGCAGCACCGGTAGGGGCCAAGAGACCCAGTACTTC. This encodes CASSTGRGQETQYF.

This clonotype was seen at least ten times. The genes are TRBV12-3 or TRBV12-4 and TRBJ1-4, with D unclear. The CDR3 has 13 amino acids. The germline V and J ends were trimmed by 5 bases and 5 bases, with 9 bases remaining between them. CDR3 protein: CASSPRRNEKLFF. The CDR3, as DNA: TGTGCCAGCAGTCCCAGGCGAAATGAAAAACTGTTTTTT.